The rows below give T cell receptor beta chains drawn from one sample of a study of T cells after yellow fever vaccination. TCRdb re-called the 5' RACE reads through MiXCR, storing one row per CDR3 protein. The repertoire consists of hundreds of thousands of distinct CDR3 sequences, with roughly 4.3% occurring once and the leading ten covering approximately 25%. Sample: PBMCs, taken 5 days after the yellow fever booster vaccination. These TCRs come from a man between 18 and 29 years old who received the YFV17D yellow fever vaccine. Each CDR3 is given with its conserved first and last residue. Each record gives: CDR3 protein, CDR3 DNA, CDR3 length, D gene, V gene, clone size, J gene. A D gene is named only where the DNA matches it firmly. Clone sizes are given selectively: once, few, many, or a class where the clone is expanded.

cdr3_aa: CASNQGLVNEQFF
cdr3_nt: TGTGCCAGCAACCAAGGACTAGTCAATGAGCAGTTCTTC
cdr3_length: 13
d_call: TRBD2
v_call: TRBV11-2
clone_size: -
j_call: TRBJ2-1

cdr3_aa: CASSKGGLTPYEQYF
cdr3_nt: TGTGCCAGCAGTAAGGGAGGCCTGACCCCCTACGAGCAGTACTTC
cdr3_length: 15
d_call: -
v_call: TRBV7-2
clone_size: -
j_call: TRBJ2-7

cdr3_aa: CASLGTGRMGPQHF
cdr3_nt: TGTGCCAGCCTAGGGACAGGGAGAATGGGGCCCCAGCATTTT
cdr3_length: 14
d_call: TRBD1
v_call: TRBV19
clone_size: few
j_call: TRBJ1-5

cdr3_aa: CASRSFRDRAYGYTF
cdr3_nt: TGTGCCAGCAGGTCATTTCGGGACAGGGCCTATGGCTACACCTTC
cdr3_length: 15
d_call: TRBD1
v_call: TRBV4-2
clone_size: many
j_call: TRBJ1-2

cdr3_aa: CASSGQGMGTEAFF
cdr3_nt: TGCGCCAGCTCGGGACAGGGTATGGGCACTGAAGCTTTCTTT
cdr3_length: 14
d_call: TRBD1
v_call: TRBV5-1
clone_size: many
j_call: TRBJ1-1

cdr3_aa: CATSDFRDIYNEQFF
cdr3_nt: TGTGCCACCAGTGATTTCAGGGACATTTACAATGAGCAGTTCTTC
cdr3_length: 15
d_call: -
v_call: TRBV24-1
clone_size: many
j_call: TRBJ2-1

cdr3_aa: CASRGSANYGYTF
cdr3_nt: TGTGCCAGCAGGGGGTCAGCAAACTATGGCTACACCTTC
cdr3_length: 13
d_call: -
v_call: TRBV6-5
clone_size: -
j_call: TRBJ1-2

cdr3_aa: CASSDLGENYEQYF
cdr3_nt: TGTGCCAGCAGTGATTTAGGCGAAAACTACGAGCAGTACTTC
cdr3_length: 14
d_call: -
v_call: TRBV2
clone_size: few
j_call: TRBJ2-7

cdr3_aa: CASSQGPSGGPIGELFF
cdr3_nt: TGCGCCAGCAGCCAAGGACCTAGCGGGGGGCCAATCGGGGAGCTGTTTTTT
cdr3_length: 17
d_call: TRBD2
v_call: TRBV4-1
clone_size: few
j_call: TRBJ2-2

cdr3_aa: CASSSGQPNTEAFF
cdr3_nt: TGCGCCAGCAGCTCCGGACAGCCGAACACTGAAGCTTTCTTT
cdr3_length: 14
d_call: -
v_call: TRBV5-1
clone_size: many
j_call: TRBJ1-1

cdr3_aa: CASSLEQGPYNEQFF
cdr3_nt: TGCGCCAGCAGCTTGGAACAGGGACCATACAATGAGCAGTTCTTC
cdr3_length: 15
d_call: -
v_call: TRBV5-1
clone_size: -
j_call: TRBJ2-1

cdr3_aa: CASSSQRPINEKLFF
cdr3_nt: TGTGCCAGCAGCAGTCAACGCCCGATTAATGAAAAACTGTTTTTT
cdr3_length: 15
d_call: -
v_call: TRBV5-5
clone_size: few
j_call: TRBJ1-4

cdr3_aa: CASSLIGGGQETQYF
cdr3_nt: TGTGCCAGCAGCTTAATAGGTGGGGGCCAAGAGACCCAGTACTTC
cdr3_length: 15
d_call: -
v_call: TRBV7-3
clone_size: many
j_call: TRBJ2-5

cdr3_aa: CASSYSYGYTF
cdr3_nt: TGTGCCAGCAGCTACAGCTATGGCTACACCTTC
cdr3_length: 11
d_call: -
v_call: TRBV7-9
clone_size: many
j_call: TRBJ1-2

cdr3_aa: CASRVKRARGMSNQPQHF
cdr3_nt: TGTGCAAGTCGCGTCAAGAGGGCCAGGGGTATGAGCAATCAGCCCCAGCATTTT
cdr3_length: 18
d_call: -
v_call: TRBV12-2
clone_size: -
j_call: TRBJ1-5

cdr3_aa: CASSFGDTFNYGYTF
cdr3_nt: TGTGCCAGCAGTTTCGGGGACACCTTTAACTATGGCTACACCTTC
cdr3_length: 15
d_call: -
v_call: TRBV28
clone_size: many
j_call: TRBJ1-2

cdr3_aa: CAISGSGGDWGTDTQYF
cdr3_nt: TGTGCCATCAGCGGTTCGGGTGGGGATTGGGGCACAGATACGCAGTATTTT
cdr3_length: 17
d_call: -
v_call: TRBV10-3
clone_size: -
j_call: TRBJ2-3

cdr3_aa: CASSPQGAGETQYF
cdr3_nt: TGTGCCAGCAGCCCTCAGGGGGCAGGGGAGACCCAGTACTTC
cdr3_length: 14
d_call: TRBD1
v_call: TRBV11-2
clone_size: many
j_call: TRBJ2-5

cdr3_aa: CASGYRVNTEAFF
cdr3_nt: TGTGCCAGCGGTTACAGGGTGAACACTGAAGCTTTCTTT
cdr3_length: 13
d_call: -
v_call: TRBV9
clone_size: -
j_call: TRBJ1-1

cdr3_aa: CASTLGTYGYTF
cdr3_nt: TGTGCCAGCACCTTAGGTACCTATGGCTACACCTTC
cdr3_length: 12
d_call: -
v_call: TRBV28
clone_size: few
j_call: TRBJ1-2

cdr3_aa: CASRLFGSRSGYTF
cdr3_nt: TGCGCCAGCAGACTATTTGGGTCAAGGAGTGGCTACACCTTC
cdr3_length: 14
d_call: -
v_call: TRBV4-1
clone_size: -
j_call: TRBJ1-2

cdr3_aa: CASSFRGANEQFF
cdr3_nt: TGTGCCAGCAGCTTCAGGGGAGCCAATGAGCAGTTCTTC
cdr3_length: 13
d_call: -
v_call: TRBV7-3
clone_size: few
j_call: TRBJ2-1

cdr3_aa: CASTPVRHLSGELFF
cdr3_nt: TGTGCCAGCACCCCGGTACGACACCTAAGCGGGGAGCTGTTTTTT
cdr3_length: 15
d_call: -
v_call: TRBV12-3/TRBV12-4
clone_size: few
j_call: TRBJ2-2

cdr3_aa: CASSLGASGAPSSYNEQFF
cdr3_nt: TGCGCCAGCAGCTTGGGGGCTAGCGGGGCCCCCAGCTCCTACAATGAGCAGTTCTTC
cdr3_length: 19
d_call: TRBD2
v_call: TRBV5-1
clone_size: many
j_call: TRBJ2-1

cdr3_aa: CASRRGSLNEQFF
cdr3_nt: TGTGCCAGCAGGAGGGGGAGTTTGAATGAGCAGTTCTTC
cdr3_length: 13
d_call: -
v_call: TRBV7-2
clone_size: -
j_call: TRBJ2-1

cdr3_aa: CASSSESRRYTGELFF
cdr3_nt: TGTGCCAGCAGCTCAGAGAGCAGGCGGTACACCGGGGAGCTGTTTTTT
cdr3_length: 16
d_call: -
v_call: TRBV7-2
clone_size: -
j_call: TRBJ2-2

cdr3_aa: CASSLEGARRTSGELFF
cdr3_nt: TGTGCCAGCAGCCTCGAGGGGGCCAGACGAACATCCGGGGAGCTGTTTTTT
cdr3_length: 17
d_call: TRBD1
v_call: TRBV6-2/TRBV6-3
clone_size: few
j_call: TRBJ2-2

cdr3_aa: CASSSWDEQFF
cdr3_nt: TGTGCCAGCAGTTCCTGGGATGAGCAGTTCTTC
cdr3_length: 11
d_call: -
v_call: TRBV6-2/TRBV6-3
clone_size: few
j_call: TRBJ2-1

cdr3_aa: CASSLASGEAKNIQYF
cdr3_nt: TGTGCCAGCAGTTTAGCTAGCGGGGAAGCCAAAAACATTCAGTACTTC
cdr3_length: 16
d_call: TRBD2
v_call: TRBV27
clone_size: many
j_call: TRBJ2-4

cdr3_aa: CASSLRQGGTDTQYF
cdr3_nt: TGCGCCAGCAGCCTCCGACAGGGGGGCACAGATACGCAGTATTTT
cdr3_length: 15
d_call: TRBD1
v_call: TRBV5-1
clone_size: many
j_call: TRBJ2-3

cdr3_aa: CASSAWGGAGELFF
cdr3_nt: TGTGCCAGCAGTGCCTGGGGGGGTGCCGGGGAGCTGTTTTTT
cdr3_length: 14
d_call: TRBD2
v_call: TRBV25-1
clone_size: -
j_call: TRBJ2-2

cdr3_aa: CARQGNTEAFF
cdr3_nt: TGTGCCAGGCAGGGAAACACTGAAGCTTTCTTT
cdr3_length: 11
d_call: -
v_call: TRBV2
clone_size: few
j_call: TRBJ1-1

cdr3_aa: CSVGRLGYTF
cdr3_nt: TGCAGCGTTGGAAGACTTGGCTACACCTTC
cdr3_length: 10
d_call: -
v_call: TRBV29-1
clone_size: many
j_call: TRBJ1-2

cdr3_aa: CASSLATTNEQFF
cdr3_nt: TGCGCCAGCAGCTTGGCCACTACCAATGAGCAGTTCTTC
cdr3_length: 13
d_call: -
v_call: TRBV5-1
clone_size: few
j_call: TRBJ2-1

cdr3_aa: CASSLSGEAQYF
cdr3_nt: TGTGCCAGCAGCCTTAGCGGGGAGGCGCAGTATTTT
cdr3_length: 12
d_call: TRBD2
v_call: TRBV7-9
clone_size: many
j_call: TRBJ2-3

cdr3_aa: CAISESVLGQRYGYTF
cdr3_nt: TGTGCCATCAGTGAGTCGGTCCTGGGACAAAGATATGGCTACACCTTC
cdr3_length: 16
d_call: -
v_call: TRBV10-3
clone_size: few
j_call: TRBJ1-2

cdr3_aa: CASSEGGQPQHF
cdr3_nt: TGTGCCAGCAGCGAAGGGGGCCAGCCCCAGCATTTT
cdr3_length: 12
d_call: TRBD1
v_call: TRBV6-4
clone_size: few
j_call: TRBJ1-5

cdr3_aa: CASTPGRENEKLFF
cdr3_nt: TGTGCCAGCACCCCGGGACGTGAGAATGAAAAACTGTTTTTT
cdr3_length: 14
d_call: -
v_call: TRBV6-2/TRBV6-3
clone_size: many
j_call: TRBJ1-4

cdr3_aa: CASSLRGGSYNEQFF
cdr3_nt: TGTGCCAGCAGCTTGCGGGGGGGCTCCTACAATGAGCAGTTCTTC
cdr3_length: 15
d_call: TRBD2
v_call: TRBV5-6
clone_size: many
j_call: TRBJ2-1

cdr3_aa: CASTTLLETQYF
cdr3_nt: TGTGCCAGCACAACCCTCCTGGAGACCCAGTACTTC
cdr3_length: 12
d_call: -
v_call: TRBV12-3/TRBV12-4
clone_size: many
j_call: TRBJ2-5

cdr3_aa: CASTDGGAPLHF
cdr3_nt: TGTGCCAGCACTGACGGGGGCGCACCCCTCCACTTT
cdr3_length: 12
d_call: -
v_call: TRBV12-3/TRBV12-4
clone_size: few
j_call: TRBJ1-6

cdr3_aa: CASSYAAYWSSYNEQFF
cdr3_nt: TGTGCCAGCAGTTACGCGGCATACTGGAGCTCCTACAATGAGCAGTTCTTC
cdr3_length: 17
d_call: -
v_call: TRBV27
clone_size: few
j_call: TRBJ2-1

cdr3_aa: CASSYTDSRTDTQYF
cdr3_nt: TGTGCCAGCAGTTATACGGACTCGAGGACAGATACGCAGTATTTT
cdr3_length: 15
d_call: -
v_call: TRBV6-2/TRBV6-3
clone_size: -
j_call: TRBJ2-3

cdr3_aa: CASSSPPDNYGYTF
cdr3_nt: TGTGCCAGCAGTTCCCCACCAGACAACTATGGCTACACCTTC
cdr3_length: 14
d_call: -
v_call: TRBV6-6
clone_size: -
j_call: TRBJ1-2

cdr3_aa: CASTRGQGREQYF
cdr3_nt: TGTGCCAGTACTAGGGGACAGGGGCGCGAGCAGTACTTC
cdr3_length: 13
d_call: TRBD1
v_call: TRBV19
clone_size: -
j_call: TRBJ2-7

cdr3_aa: CASSYPQDRGEETQYF
cdr3_nt: TGTGCCAGCAGTTACCCGCAGGACAGGGGAGAAGAGACCCAGTACTTC
cdr3_length: 16
d_call: TRBD1
v_call: TRBV6-6
clone_size: few
j_call: TRBJ2-5

cdr3_aa: CASGPPAVVNEKLFF
cdr3_nt: TGTGCCAGCGGACCCCCGGCAGTCGTTAATGAAAAACTGTTTTTT
cdr3_length: 15
d_call: -
v_call: TRBV6-6
clone_size: few
j_call: TRBJ1-4

cdr3_aa: CSVEKGYNTEAFF
cdr3_nt: TGCAGCGTCGAAAAGGGGTATAACACTGAAGCTTTCTTT
cdr3_length: 13
d_call: -
v_call: TRBV29-1
clone_size: -
j_call: TRBJ1-1

cdr3_aa: CASSLAGETREIEQFF
cdr3_nt: TGCGCCAGCAGCTTGGCCGGGGAGACTAGGGAGATTGAGCAGTTCTTC
cdr3_length: 16
d_call: -
v_call: TRBV5-1
clone_size: few
j_call: TRBJ2-1

cdr3_aa: CASSSSSRNIQYF
cdr3_nt: TGTGCCAGCAGCTCCTCATCACGAAACATTCAGTACTTC
cdr3_length: 13
d_call: -
v_call: TRBV7-2
clone_size: -
j_call: TRBJ2-4

cdr3_aa: CSARTIGGRRRLGEQYF
cdr3_nt: TGCAGTGCTAGAACCATTGGGGGCAGGAGACGGCTAGGGGAGCAGTACTTC
cdr3_length: 17
d_call: -
v_call: TRBV20-1
clone_size: -
j_call: TRBJ2-7

cdr3_aa: CASREWGVAEAFF
cdr3_nt: TGTGCCAGCAGGGAGTGGGGAGTCGCTGAAGCTTTCTTT
cdr3_length: 13
d_call: -
v_call: TRBV25-1
clone_size: -
j_call: TRBJ1-1

cdr3_aa: CASSASGGYDTQYF
cdr3_nt: TGTGCCAGCAGTGCAAGCGGGGGGTACGATACGCAGTATTTT
cdr3_length: 14
d_call: TRBD2
v_call: TRBV12-3/TRBV12-4
clone_size: -
j_call: TRBJ2-3

cdr3_aa: CSALALGQAYSGANVLTF
cdr3_nt: TGCAGTGCTCTCGCACTGGGACAGGCCTACTCTGGGGCCAACGTCCTGACTTTC
cdr3_length: 18
d_call: TRBD1
v_call: TRBV20-1
clone_size: few
j_call: TRBJ2-6

cdr3_aa: CASSSPMQGRGETQYF
cdr3_nt: TGTGCCAGCAGTTCCCCCATGCAGGGGAGGGGAGAGACCCAGTACTTC
cdr3_length: 16
d_call: -
v_call: TRBV12-3/TRBV12-4
clone_size: -
j_call: TRBJ2-5

cdr3_aa: CASSLDSRNEKLFF
cdr3_nt: TGCGCCAGCAGCCTGGACAGCCGTAATGAAAAACTGTTTTTT
cdr3_length: 14
d_call: -
v_call: TRBV5-1
clone_size: few
j_call: TRBJ1-4

cdr3_aa: CASSHGLTGLGETQYF
cdr3_nt: TGTGCCAGCAGTCACGGGTTGACAGGTCTGGGTGAGACCCAGTACTTC
cdr3_length: 16
d_call: -
v_call: TRBV6-2/TRBV6-3
clone_size: few
j_call: TRBJ2-5

cdr3_aa: CAWDSFGYTF
cdr3_nt: TGTGCCTGGGACAGTTTTGGCTACACCTTC
cdr3_length: 10
d_call: -
v_call: TRBV30
clone_size: -
j_call: TRBJ1-2

cdr3_aa: CASSQGPGGGPAQYF
cdr3_nt: TGTGCCAGCAGCCAAGGACCGGGGGGAGGACCGGCCCAGTACTTC
cdr3_length: 15
d_call: TRBD2
v_call: TRBV3-1
clone_size: -
j_call: TRBJ2-5